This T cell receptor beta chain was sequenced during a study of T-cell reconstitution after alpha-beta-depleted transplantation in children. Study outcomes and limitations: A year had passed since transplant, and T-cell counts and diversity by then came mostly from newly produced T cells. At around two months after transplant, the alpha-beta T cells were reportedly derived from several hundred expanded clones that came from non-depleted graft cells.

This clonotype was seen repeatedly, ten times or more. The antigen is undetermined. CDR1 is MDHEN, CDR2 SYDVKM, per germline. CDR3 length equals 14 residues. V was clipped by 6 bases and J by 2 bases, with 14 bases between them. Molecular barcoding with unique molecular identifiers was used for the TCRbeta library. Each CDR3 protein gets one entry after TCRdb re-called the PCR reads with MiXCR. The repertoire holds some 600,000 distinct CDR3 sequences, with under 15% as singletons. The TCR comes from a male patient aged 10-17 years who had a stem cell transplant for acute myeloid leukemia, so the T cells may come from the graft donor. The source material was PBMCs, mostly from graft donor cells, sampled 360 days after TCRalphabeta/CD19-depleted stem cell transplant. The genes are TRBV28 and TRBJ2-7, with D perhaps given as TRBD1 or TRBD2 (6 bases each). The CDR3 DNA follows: TGTGCCAGCAGGGGGGGCGGAATACCCTACGAGCAGTACTTC. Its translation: CASRGGGIPYEQYF.